A single count supports the clone carrying this T cell receptor beta chain. Its cognate antigen is unknown. This sample was included in a study of CD8+CD57+ T cells in acquired aplastic anemia. Study-wide results and limits: Patients and controls shared twenty-nine CD8+ CDR3 sequences.

Germline lookup yields CDR1 SNHLY and CDR2 FYNNEI. This CDR3 comprises 15 residues. V lost 6 bases, J lost 2 bases, and 14 bases lay in between. Genomic DNA was employed as the template in profiling TCR beta VDJ and CDR3. Via MiXCR, TCRdb re-called the reads, giving one row per CDR3 protein. This table has 300,000 or so distinct CDR3 sequences, about 56% appearing once. This sequence was found in a human donor with severe aplastic anemia or a healthy control (not recorded which). The chain links TRBV2 to TRBJ1-5; maybe TRBD1 (5 bases). The source material was sorted CD4+, CD8+, or CD8+CD57+ T cells (not recorded which) from PBMCs. The CDR3 loop is CASSETGLGNQPQHF. The CDR3 nucleotides are TGTGCCAGCAGCGAAACAGGTCTCGGCAATCAGCCCCAGCATTTT.